This T cell receptor (beta chain) was identified in a study of beta chain features in type 1 diabetes. Study as a whole: Healthy donors and patients had similar age, gender and cell yields. Findings and caveats of the study: Shortening of TCRB CDR3s, moderate but significant, appeared in all four CD4+ subsets of Type 1 diabetes patients. For type 1 diabetes patients, VDJ junctions showed fewer insertions and more deletions. cDNA-based reads could over-represent cells with high TCR expression.

CD4+ naive, central memory, regulatory and stem cell-like memory subsets were isolated by sorting on CD45RO/CCR7/CD25/CD127/CD95/CD27. This clone came up a few times. Its target is not known. CDR1 and CDR2 (germline): SGHRS, YFSETQ. J gave up 0 bases and V 1 base, and 8 bases lay outside the gene matches. The CDR3 runs 18 residues. Every bit of the isolated RNA underwent reverse transcription, so sequencing read expressed TCRB transcripts. Sequencing used immunoSEQ multiplex PCR; TCRdb keeps in-frame clones, though not all of them. The sample records some 280,000 clones, approximately 15% being singletons.

The receptor was isolated from a man aged 30 to 39 with type 1 diabetes. The sequenced material came from naive CD4+ T cells from blood. This chain joins TRBV5-1 and TRBJ2-1; 9 nucleotides agree with TRBD2. CDR3 nucleotides: TGCGCCAGCAGCTTGCCTAGCGGGATGACCAGCTCCTACAATGAGCAGTTCTTC. Translated, it gives CASSLPSGMTSSYNEQFF.